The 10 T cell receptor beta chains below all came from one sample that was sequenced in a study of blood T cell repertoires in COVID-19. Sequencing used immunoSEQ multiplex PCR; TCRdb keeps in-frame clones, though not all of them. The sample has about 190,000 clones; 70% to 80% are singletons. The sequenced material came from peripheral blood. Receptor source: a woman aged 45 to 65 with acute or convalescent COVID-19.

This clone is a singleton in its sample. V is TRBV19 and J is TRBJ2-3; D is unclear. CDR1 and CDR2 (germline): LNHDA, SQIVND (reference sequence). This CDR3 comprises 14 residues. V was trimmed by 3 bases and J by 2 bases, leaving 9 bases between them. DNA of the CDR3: TGTGCCAGTAGTATTAAGGAGACCACAGATACGCAGTATTTT. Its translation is CASSIKETTDTQYF.

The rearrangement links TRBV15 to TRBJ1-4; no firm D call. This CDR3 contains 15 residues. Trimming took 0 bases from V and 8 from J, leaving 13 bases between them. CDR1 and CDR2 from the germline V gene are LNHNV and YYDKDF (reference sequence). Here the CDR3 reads CATSRDYGNGEKLFF. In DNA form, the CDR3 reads TGTGCCACCAGCAGAGATTACGGGAACGGGGAAAAACTGTTTTTT. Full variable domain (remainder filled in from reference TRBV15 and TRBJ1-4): DAMVIQNPRYQVTQFGKPVTLSCSQTLNHNVMYWYQQKSSQAPKLLFHYYDKDFNNEADTPDNFQSRRPNTSFCFLDIRSPGLGDTAMYLCATSRDYGNGEKLFFGSGTQLSVL.

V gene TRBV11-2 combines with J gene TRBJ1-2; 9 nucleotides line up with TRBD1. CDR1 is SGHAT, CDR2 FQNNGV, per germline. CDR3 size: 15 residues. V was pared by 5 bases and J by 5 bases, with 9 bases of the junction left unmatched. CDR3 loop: CASSPHRDRAYGYTF. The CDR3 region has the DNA TGTGCCAGCAGCCCCCACCGGGACAGGGCTTATGGCTACACCTTC.

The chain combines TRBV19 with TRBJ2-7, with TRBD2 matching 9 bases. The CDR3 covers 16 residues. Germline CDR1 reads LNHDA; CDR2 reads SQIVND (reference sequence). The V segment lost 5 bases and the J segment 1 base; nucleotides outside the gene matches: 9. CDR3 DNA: TGTGCCAGTAGTGTTTCACCGGGACTAGCTTCCTACGAGCAGTACTTC. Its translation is CASSVSPGLASYEQYF. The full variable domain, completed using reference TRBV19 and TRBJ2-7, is DGGITQSPKYLFRKEGQNVTLSCEQNLNHDAMYWYRQDPGQGLRLIYYSQIVNDFQKGDIAEGYSVSREKKESFPLTVTSAQKNPTAFYLCASSVSPGLASYEQYFGPGTRLTVT.

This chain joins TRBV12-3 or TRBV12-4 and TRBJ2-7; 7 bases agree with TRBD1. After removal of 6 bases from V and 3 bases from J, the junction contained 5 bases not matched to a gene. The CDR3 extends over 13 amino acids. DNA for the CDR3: TGTGCCAGCAGCCCGGGACAGAACTACGAGCAGTACTTC. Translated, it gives CASSPGQNYEQYF.

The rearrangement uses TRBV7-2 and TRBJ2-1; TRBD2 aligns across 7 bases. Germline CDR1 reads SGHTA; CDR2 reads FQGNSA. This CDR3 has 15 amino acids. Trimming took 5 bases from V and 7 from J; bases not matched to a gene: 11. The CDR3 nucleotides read TGTGCCAGCAGCCCCCTGCTAGCGGAGACTAATGAGCAGTTCTTC. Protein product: CASSPLLAETNEQFF.

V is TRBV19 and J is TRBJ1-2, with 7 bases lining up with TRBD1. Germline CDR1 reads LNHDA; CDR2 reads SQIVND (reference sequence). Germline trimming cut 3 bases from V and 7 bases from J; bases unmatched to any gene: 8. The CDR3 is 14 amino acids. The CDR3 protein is CASSMRDRVFGYTF. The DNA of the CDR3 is TGTGCCAGTAGTATGCGAGACAGGGTCTTTGGCTACACCTTC.

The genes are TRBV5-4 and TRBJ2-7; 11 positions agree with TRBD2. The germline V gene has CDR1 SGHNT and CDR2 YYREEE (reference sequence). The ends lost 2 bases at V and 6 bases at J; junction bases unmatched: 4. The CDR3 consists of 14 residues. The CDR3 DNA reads TGTGCCAGCAGCTTACTAGCGGGAGAACCCGAGCAGTACTTC. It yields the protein CASSLLAGEPEQYF.

This CDR3 is CASSPRGNEKLFF. As DNA, the CDR3 is TGTGCCAGCTCACCCCGGGGTAATGAAAAACTGTTTTTT. This chain connects TRBV18 to TRBJ1-4; D is unclear. V lost 3 bases and J 4 bases, leaving 6 bases between the germline ends. Germline values: CDR1 KGHSH, CDR2 LQKENI. The CDR3 loop spans 13 amino acids.

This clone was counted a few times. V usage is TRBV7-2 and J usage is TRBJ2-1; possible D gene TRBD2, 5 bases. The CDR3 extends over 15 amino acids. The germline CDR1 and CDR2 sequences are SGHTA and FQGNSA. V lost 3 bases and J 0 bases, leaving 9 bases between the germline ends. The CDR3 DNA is TGTGCCAGCAGCTTTGGACTCGGCTCCTACAATGAGCAGTTCTTC. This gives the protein CASSFGLGSYNEQFF.